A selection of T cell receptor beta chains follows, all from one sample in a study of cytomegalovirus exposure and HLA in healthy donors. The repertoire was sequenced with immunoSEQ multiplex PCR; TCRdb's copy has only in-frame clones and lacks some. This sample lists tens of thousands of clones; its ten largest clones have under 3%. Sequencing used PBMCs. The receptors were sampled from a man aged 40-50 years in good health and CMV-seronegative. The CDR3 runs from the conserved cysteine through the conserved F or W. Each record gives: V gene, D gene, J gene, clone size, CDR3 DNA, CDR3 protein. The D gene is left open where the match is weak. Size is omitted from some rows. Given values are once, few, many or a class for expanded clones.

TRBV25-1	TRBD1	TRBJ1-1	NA	TGTGCCAACACTAGGACAGGGAGGGACACTGAAGCTTTCTTT	CANTRTGRDTEAFF
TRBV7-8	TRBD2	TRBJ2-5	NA	TGTGCCAGCAGCTTAGGTTGGGGAGGGAGGGAGACCCAGTACTTC	CASSLGWGGRETQYF
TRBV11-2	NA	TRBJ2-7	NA	TGTGCCAGCAACCCCCAGGGTATCCCCTGGGAGCAGTACTTC	CASNPQGIPWEQYF
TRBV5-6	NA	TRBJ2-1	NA	TGTGCCAGCAGCTTGGGGACAGCCATCTCCGACAATGAGCAGTTCTTC	CASSLGTAISDNEQFF
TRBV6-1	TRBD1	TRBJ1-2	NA	TGTGCCAGCAGTGAACCGGGACAGGGAGTGGATGGCTACACCTTC	CASSEPGQGVDGYTF
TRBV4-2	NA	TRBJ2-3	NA	TGTGCCAGCAGCCAGACTAGTGCCAGCACAGATACGCAGTATTTT	CASSQTSASTDTQYF
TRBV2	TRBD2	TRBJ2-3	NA	TGTGCCAGCAGTGGCGAGCGGGGCCGGGATACGCAGTATTTT	CASSGERGRDTQYF
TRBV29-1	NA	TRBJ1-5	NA	TGCAGCGTACAAACCCCGGACAGCCAGCCCCAGCATTTT	CSVQTPDSQPQHF
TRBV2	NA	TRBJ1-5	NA	TGTGCCAGCAGGAGGACAGATAGCAATCAGCCCCAGCATTTT	CASRRTDSNQPQHF
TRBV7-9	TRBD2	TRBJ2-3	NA	TGTGCCAGCAGCTTTAGCGGGGCCGGTGGGGATACGCAGTATTTT	CASSFSGAGGDTQYF
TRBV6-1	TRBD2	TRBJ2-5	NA	TGTGCCAGCAGTACTCAAGCGGGGGGGCAAGAGACCCAGTACTTC	CASSTQAGGQETQYF
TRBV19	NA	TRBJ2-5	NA	TGTGCCAGTCGACAGGCAGAGACCCAGTACTTC	CASRQAETQYF
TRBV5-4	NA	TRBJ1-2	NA	TGTGCCAGCAGCTTTTGGGGGGGATCGAACTATGGCTACACCTTC	CASSFWGGSNYGYTF
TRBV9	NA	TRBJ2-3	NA	TGTGCCAGCAGCGTAGAACCTAGACTCGATACGCAGTATTTT	CASSVEPRLDTQYF
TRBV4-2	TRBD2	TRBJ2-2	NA	TGTGCCAGCAGCCAAGACCCTAGCGGGGGGTATAACACCGGGGAGCTGTTTTTT	CASSQDPSGGYNTGELFF
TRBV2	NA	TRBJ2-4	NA	TGTGCCAGCATTTCGGAGGGCGAGGCCATTCAGTACTTC	CASISEGEAIQYF
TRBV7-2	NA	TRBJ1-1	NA	TGTGCCACAAGGCGGGGACGGAACACTGAAGCTTTCTTT	CATRRGRNTEAFF
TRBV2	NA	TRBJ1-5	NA	TGTGCCAGCGGCCTGACAGAATATAGCAATCAGCCCCAGCATTTT	CASGLTEYSNQPQHF
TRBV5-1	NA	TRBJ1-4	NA	TGCGCCAGCAGCCCGGGACAAACGATTAATGAAAAACTGTTTTTT	CASSPGQTINEKLFF
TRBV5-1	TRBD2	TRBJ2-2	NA	TGCGCCAGCAGCTTCTTGGGACTAGCGGGGAGAGGCGGGGAGCTGTTTTTT	CASSFLGLAGRGGELFF
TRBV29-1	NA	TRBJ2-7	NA	TGCAGCGTTTTTGACAGGACCTCCTACGAGCAGTACTTC	CSVFDRTSYEQYF
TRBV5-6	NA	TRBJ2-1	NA	TGTGCCAGCATCGAATCCGGGACTGGGTGGAATGAGCAGTTCTTC	CASIESGTGWNEQFF
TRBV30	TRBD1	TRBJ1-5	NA	TGTGCCTGGGGTGGACAGGGCAATCAGCCCCAGCATTTT	CAWGGQGNQPQHF
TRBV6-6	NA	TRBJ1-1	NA	TGTGCCAGCAGTTACTCAGAGGGACTAACTGAAGCTTTCTTT	CASSYSEGLTEAFF
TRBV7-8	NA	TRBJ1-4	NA	TGTGCCAGCAGCCAATCCACAGGTGGCACTAATGAAAAACTGTTTTTT	CASSQSTGGTNEKLFF
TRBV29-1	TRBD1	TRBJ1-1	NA	TGCAGCGTATTGGACAGGGGGCGGCTGGAACGTACTGAAGCTTTCTTT	CSVLDRGRLERTEAFF
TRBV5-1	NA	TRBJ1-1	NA	TGTGCCAGCAGCTTTTCTGATAGGAGGGGTGAAGCTTTCTTT	CASSFSDRRGEAFF
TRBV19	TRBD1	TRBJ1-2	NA	TGTGCCAGTAGTAGTATACAGGGGACGAAGAATGGCTACACCTTC	CASSSIQGTKNGYTF
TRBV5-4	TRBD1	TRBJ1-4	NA	TGTGCCAGCAGCCAAGGGCGGAACAGGGGCGATGAAAAACTGTTTTTT	CASSQGRNRGDEKLFF
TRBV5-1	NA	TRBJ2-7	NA	TGCGCCAGCAGCTTGATGGAGGAGCAGTACTTC	CASSLMEEQYF
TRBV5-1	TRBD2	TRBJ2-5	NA	TGCGCCAGCAGCTTGCAGGGACTAGCGGTTGAGACCCAGTACTTC	CASSLQGLAVETQYF
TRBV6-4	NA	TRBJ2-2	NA	TGTGCCAGCAGTGACTTTCAGGACACCGGGGAGCTGTTTTTT	CASSDFQDTGELFF
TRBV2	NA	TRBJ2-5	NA	TGTGCCAGCAGTGAAGCGGTCACCGTAAAGGGGCCCCAGACCCAGTACTTC	CASSEAVTVKGPQTQYF
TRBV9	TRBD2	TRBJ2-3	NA	TGTGCCAGCAGCCTCCGCGGGGGAAGCACAGATACGCAGTATTTT	CASSLRGGSTDTQYF
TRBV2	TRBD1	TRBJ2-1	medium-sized	TGTGCCAGCAGTGGGGGAGGACAGGGGGCCGGCAATGAGCAGTTCTTC	CASSGGGQGAGNEQFF
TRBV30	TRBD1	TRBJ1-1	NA	TGTGCCTGGAATGGGGGACAGCAGAACACTGAAGCTTTCTTT	CAWNGGQQNTEAFF
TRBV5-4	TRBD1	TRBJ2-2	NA	TGTGCCAGCAGCTTGGCGGGACAGCTATACACCGGGGAGCTGTTTTTT	CASSLAGQLYTGELFF